The source of this T cell receptor beta chain is a study of control samples from healthy donors and cancer patients. The CDR3 covers 15 residues. Germline V gives CDR1 KGHDR, CDR2 SFDVKD. V lost 7 bases, J lost 0 bases, and 13 bases lay in between. Libraries were prepared by immunoSEQ multiplex PCR; TCRdb keeps only in-frame clonotypes and omits some of them. The sample has about 130,000 clones; around 96% are singletons. The sample consisted of blood. The origin of this receptor is a young man in good health. The chain employs TRBV24-1 and TRBJ2-3; perhaps TRBD2 as D (7 bases). As DNA, the CDR3 is TGTGCCACCAGCCCCGGGGGGCTTAGCACAGATACGCAGTATTTT. It translates to CATSPGGLSTDTQYF.